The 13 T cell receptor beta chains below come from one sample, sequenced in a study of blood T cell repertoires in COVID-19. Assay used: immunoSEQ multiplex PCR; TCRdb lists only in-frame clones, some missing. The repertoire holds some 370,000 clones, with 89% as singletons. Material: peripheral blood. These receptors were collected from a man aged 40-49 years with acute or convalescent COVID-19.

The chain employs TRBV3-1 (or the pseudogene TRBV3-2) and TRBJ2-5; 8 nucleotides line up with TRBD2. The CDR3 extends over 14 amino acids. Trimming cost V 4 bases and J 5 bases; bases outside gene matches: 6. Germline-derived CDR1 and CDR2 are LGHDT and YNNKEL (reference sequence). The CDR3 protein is CASSRGTRGETQYF. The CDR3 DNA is TGTGCCAGCAGCCGCGGGACTAGGGGGGAGACCCAGTACTTC.

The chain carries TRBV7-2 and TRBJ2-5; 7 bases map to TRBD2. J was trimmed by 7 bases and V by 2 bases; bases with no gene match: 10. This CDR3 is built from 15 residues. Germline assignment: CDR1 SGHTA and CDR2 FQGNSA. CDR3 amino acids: CASSLIQIWGGTQYF. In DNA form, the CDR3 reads TGTGCCAGCAGCTTAATCCAAATTTGGGGGGGGACCCAGTACTTC.

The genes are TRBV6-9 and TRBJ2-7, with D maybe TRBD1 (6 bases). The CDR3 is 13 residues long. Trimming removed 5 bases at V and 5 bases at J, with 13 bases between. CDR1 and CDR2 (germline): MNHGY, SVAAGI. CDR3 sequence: CASSRTVDHEQYF. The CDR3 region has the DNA TGTGCCAGCAGTCGGACAGTTGACCACGAGCAGTACTTC.

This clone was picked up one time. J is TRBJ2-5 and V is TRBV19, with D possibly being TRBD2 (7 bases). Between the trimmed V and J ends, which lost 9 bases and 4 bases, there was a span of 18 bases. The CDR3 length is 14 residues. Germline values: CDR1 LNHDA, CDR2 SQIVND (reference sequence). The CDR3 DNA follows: TGTGCCAGCAAGGGGGGGCGGGAGTTAGAGACCCAGTACTTC. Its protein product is CASKGGRELETQYF.

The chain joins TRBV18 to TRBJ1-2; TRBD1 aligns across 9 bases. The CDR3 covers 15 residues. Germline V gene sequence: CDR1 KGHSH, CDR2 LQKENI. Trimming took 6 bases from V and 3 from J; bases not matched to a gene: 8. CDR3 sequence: CASSRDRVLDYGYTF. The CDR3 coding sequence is TGTGCCAGCTCCCGGGACAGGGTACTTGACTATGGCTACACCTTC.

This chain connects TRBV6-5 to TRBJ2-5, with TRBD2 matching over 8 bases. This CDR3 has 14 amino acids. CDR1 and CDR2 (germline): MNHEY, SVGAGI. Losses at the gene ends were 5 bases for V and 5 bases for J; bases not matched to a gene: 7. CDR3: CASSKPGGPETQYF. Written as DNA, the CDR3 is TGTGCCAGCAGTAAACCGGGGGGGCCGGAGACCCAGTACTTC.

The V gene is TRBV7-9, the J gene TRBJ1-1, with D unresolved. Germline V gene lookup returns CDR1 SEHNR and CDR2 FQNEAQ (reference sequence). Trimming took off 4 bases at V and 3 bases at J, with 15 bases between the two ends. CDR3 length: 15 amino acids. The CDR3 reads CASSSRITADTEAFF. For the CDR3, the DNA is TGTGCCAGCAGCTCCCGGATTACAGCGGACACTGAAGCTTTCTTT.

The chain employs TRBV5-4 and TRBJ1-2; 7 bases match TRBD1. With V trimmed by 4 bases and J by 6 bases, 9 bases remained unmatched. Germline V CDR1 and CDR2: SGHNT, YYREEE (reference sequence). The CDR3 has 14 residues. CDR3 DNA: TGTGCCAGCAGCCCTTTAGGGGGCCTAGATGGCTACACCTTC. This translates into CASSPLGGLDGYTF.

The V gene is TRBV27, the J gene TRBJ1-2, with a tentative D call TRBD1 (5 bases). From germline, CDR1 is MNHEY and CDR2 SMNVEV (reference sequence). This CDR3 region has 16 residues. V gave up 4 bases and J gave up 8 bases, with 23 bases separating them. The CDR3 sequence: CASSSSGTSIGGGYTF. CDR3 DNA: TGTGCCAGCAGTTCCTCCGGGACCTCCATTGGGGGGGGCTACACCTTC.

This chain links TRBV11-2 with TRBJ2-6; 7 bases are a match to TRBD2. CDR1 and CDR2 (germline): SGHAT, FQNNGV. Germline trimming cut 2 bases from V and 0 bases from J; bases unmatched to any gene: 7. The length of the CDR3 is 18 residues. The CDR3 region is CASSLPTGGSSGANVLTF. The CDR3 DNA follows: TGTGCCAGCAGCTTACCCACGGGAGGCAGCTCTGGGGCCAACGTCCTGACTTTC.

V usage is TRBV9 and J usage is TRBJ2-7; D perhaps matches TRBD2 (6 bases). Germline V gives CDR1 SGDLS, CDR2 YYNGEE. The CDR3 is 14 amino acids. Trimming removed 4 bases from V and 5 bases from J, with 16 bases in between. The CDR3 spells CASSTRLGTDEQYF. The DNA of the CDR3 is TGTGCCAGCAGCACCAGACTAGGAACTGACGAGCAGTACTTC.

DNA of the CDR3: TGTGCCAGCAGCACACGGGACAGGGGGTATGAGCAGTTCTTC. Translated, it gives CASSTRDRGYEQFF. The genes are TRBV7-9 and TRBJ2-1, with 11 bases that match TRBD1. There are 14 residues in the CDR3. The germline V gene has CDR1 SEHNR and CDR2 FQNEAQ (reference sequence). Germline trimming cut 5 bases from V and 8 bases from J; bases unmatched to any gene: 5.

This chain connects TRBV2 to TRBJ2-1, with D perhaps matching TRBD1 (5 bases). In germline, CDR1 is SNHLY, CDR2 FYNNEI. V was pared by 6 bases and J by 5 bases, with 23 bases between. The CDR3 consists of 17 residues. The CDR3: CASSPRPSGIGDNEQFF. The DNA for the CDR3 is TGTGCCAGCAGCCCACGACCCTCAGGGATTGGAGACAATGAGCAGTTCTTC.